A single sample gave rise to the 18 T cell receptor beta chains below, sequenced in a study of PD-1 blockade in classical Hodgkin lymphoma. Each patient's relapse followed autologous stem cell transplantation, and brentuximab vedotin exposure varied. Sequencing used immunoSEQ multiplex PCR; TCRdb keeps in-frame clones, though not all of them. The sample carries 95,000 to 100,000 clones, about 89% recorded once. The source material was peripheral blood mononuclear cells (PBMCs), sampled before the second cycle of nivolumab. The receptors were sampled from a human donor with classical Hodgkin lymphoma.

V and J are TRBV5-8 and TRBJ2-1; 8 nucleotides agree with TRBD2. Germline V gene lookup returns CDR1 SGHTS and CDR2 YDEGEE. The V segment lost 3 bases and the J segment 0 bases; nucleotides outside the gene matches: 8. This CDR3 contains 17 residues. The chain's CDR3 is CASSSGRGRSSYNEQFF. Here the CDR3 DNA reads TGTGCCAGCAGCTCCGGGAGGGGAAGAAGCTCCTACAATGAGCAGTTCTTC.

This clone was recorded only once. The DNA of the CDR3 is TGTGCCAGCAGTCCAACAGGGGGCTCGTTCTTC. It translates to CASSPTGGSFF. The V call is TRBV2, the J call TRBJ2-1; 9 nucleotides match TRBD1. The CDR3 covers 11 residues. Germline CDR1 SNHLY, CDR2 FYNNEI. V was clipped by 5 bases and J by 15 bases; unmatched bases: 5.

This chain links TRBV10-3 with TRBJ2-2; 9 bases align to TRBD2. Germline assignment: CDR1 ENHRY and CDR2 SYGVKD. The trim removed 0 bases at V and 7 bases at J, leaving 15 bases unmatched. This CDR3 spans 19 amino acids. DNA for the CDR3: TGTGCCATCAGTGAGTCGACTCGTGGGAGCGGGGGGACAGTCGGGGAGCTGTTTTTT. Translation gives CAISESTRGSGGTVGELFF.

This chain uses TRBV6-6 with TRBJ1-5; 9 bases are shared with TRBD1. CDR1 and CDR2 from the germline V gene are MNHNY and SVGAGI (reference sequence). Losses at the gene ends were 7 bases for V and 9 bases for J; bases not matched to a gene: 16. The length of the CDR3 is 16 residues. The CDR3, as DNA: TGTGCCAGCACTGGGGGGGGACAGGGCTCATCAGGGCCCCAGCATTTT. It encodes CASTGGGQGSSGPQHF.

This clone was picked up a small number of times. This sequence joins TRBV9 and TRBJ1-5; no clear D gene. Germline CDR1 reads SGDLS; CDR2 reads YYNGEE. V dropped 0 bases and J dropped 5 bases, with 9 bases sitting between them. The CDR3 consists of 14 residues. The CDR3 bases are TGTGCCAGCAGCGTAGGCAGGACCGATCAGCCCCAGCATTTT. Its translation: CASSVGRTDQPQHF.

The V and J genes are TRBV30 and TRBJ1-2; the D is unclear. In germline, CDR1 is GTSNPN, CDR2 SVGIG (reference sequence). V was clipped by 2 bases and J by 4 bases, with 17 bases between them. This CDR3 has 15 residues. The CDR3 spells CAWSSPLGMGYGYTF. CDR3 bases: TGTGCCTGGAGTAGCCCCCTGGGGATGGGCTATGGCTACACCTTC.

This clone was counted once. The gene calls are TRBV19 and TRBJ2-7; the match to TRBD2 covers 8 bases. The length of the CDR3 is 15 residues. Germline V CDR1 and CDR2: LNHDA, SQIVND (reference sequence). Trimming removed 10 bases from V and 3 bases from J; junction bases left unmatched: 14. CDR3 nucleotides: TGTGCCACCACATCGCCTCGCGGGGGGCTCTACGAGCAGTACTTC. Amino acids: CATTSPRGGLYEQYF.

V usage is TRBV5-1 and J usage is TRBJ2-1; 9 nucleotides agree with TRBD2. The CDR3 runs to 17 residues. Trimming removed 0 bases from V and 5 bases from J; junction bases left unmatched: 9. Germline V gene data show CDR1 as SGHRS and CDR2 as YFSETQ. CDR3 in amino acids: CASSLEIASGEDNEQFF. CDR3 nucleotides: TGCGCCAGCAGCTTGGAAATTGCTAGCGGGGAAGACAATGAGCAGTTCTTC.

The chain couples TRBV30 to TRBJ2-7, with unresolved D. The CDR3 contains 11 residues. Germline-derived CDR1 and CDR2 are GTSNPN and SVGIG (reference sequence). Trimming stripped 5 bases from V and 1 base from J, with 6 bases between. CDR3 sequence (DNA): TGTGCCTGGGTGACTTCCTACGAGCAGTACTTC. Protein: CAWVTSYEQYF.

V gene TRBV28 combines with J gene TRBJ2-7; D may be TRBD1 (5 bases). Germline assignment: CDR1 MDHEN and CDR2 SYDVKM. The CDR3 sequence is 13 residues long. Trimming cost V 7 bases and J 3 bases, with 13 bases left between them. CDR3 bases: TGTGCCAGCACTCGGACATGGAGCTACGAGCAGTACTTC. Encoded protein: CASTRTWSYEQYF. The full variable domain, rest sourced from reference TRBV28 and TRBJ2-7, is DVKVTQSSRYLVKRTGEKVFLECVQDMDHENMFWYRQDPGLGLRLIYFSYDVKMKEKGDIPEGYSVSREKKERFSLILESASTNQTSMYLCASTRTWSYEQYFGPGTRLTVT.

This chain connects TRBV7-6 to TRBJ2-1; the match to TRBD1 covers 7 bases. This CDR3 comprises 17 residues. The germline V gene encodes CDR1 SGHVS and CDR2 FNYEAQ. V lost 3 bases and J lost 7; bases outside the gene matches: 15. CDR3 amino acids: CASSFTPTGDYKNEQFF. As DNA, the CDR3 is TGTGCCAGCAGCTTCACCCCTACAGGGGATTACAAAAATGAGCAGTTCTTC.

This clone occurred a few times. The genes are TRBV6-5 and TRBJ1-6; D remains unclear. The CDR3 runs to 15 residues. Germline V gene lookup returns CDR1 MNHEY and CDR2 SVGAGI. V was pared by 2 bases and J by 7 bases, with 12 bases between. CDR3 nucleotides: TGTGCCAGCAGTTACAATCCGGGGATGAATTCACCCCTCCACTTT. Translation gives CASSYNPGMNSPLHF.

The rearrangement links TRBV18 to TRBJ1-1, with D perhaps TRBD1 (6 bases). Trimming shortened V by 1 base and J by 1 base, and 13 bases separated the two germline ends. The CDR3 extends over 16 amino acids. Germline loops: CDR1 KGHSH, CDR2 LQKENI. Here the CDR3 DNA reads TGTGCCAGCTCACCACTAGGCAAAGGGGGGAACACTGAAGCTTTCTTT. Residues: CASSPLGKGGNTEAFF.

V and J are TRBV5-1 and TRBJ2-7; 8 bases map to TRBD1. The CDR3 runs 15 residues. V lost 3 bases and J lost 0; bases outside the gene matches: 5. Germline V gives CDR1 SGHRS, CDR2 YFSETQ. CDR3 protein: CASSYWTGNSYEQYF. CDR3 DNA sequence: TGCGCCAGCAGCTACTGGACAGGGAACTCCTACGAGCAGTACTTC. The whole variable domain, remainder taken from reference TRBV5-1 and TRBJ2-7, is KAGVTQTPRYLIKTRGQQVTLSCSPISGHRSVSWYQQTPGQGLQFLFEYFSETQRNKGNFPGRFSGRQFSNSRSEMNVSTLELGDSALYLCASSYWTGNSYEQYFGPGTRLTVT.

This sequence joins TRBV4-1 and TRBJ2-2, with 11 bases identical to TRBD2. Germline V gene data show CDR1 as MGHRA and CDR2 as YSYEKL. With V trimmed by 3 bases and J by 4 bases, 10 bases remained unmatched. CDR3 length equals 18 residues. CDR3 bases: TGCGCCAGCAGCCAGGATTCTTTACTAGCGGGGGTCACCGGGGAGCTGTTTTTT. It encodes CASSQDSLLAGVTGELFF.

The chain is built from TRBV4-2 and TRBJ2-1; 9 nucleotides match TRBD2. Per the germline V gene, CDR1 is LGHNA and CDR2 is YNFKEQ. The CDR3 has 15 residues. The ends lost 8 bases at V and 4 bases at J; junction bases unmatched: 9. CDR3 loop: CASRPRTSVYNEQFF. DNA for the CDR3: TGTGCCAGCCGTCCAAGGACTAGCGTATACAATGAGCAGTTCTTC.

The rearrangement uses TRBV30 and TRBJ1-1; TRBD1 matches at 11 bases. The CDR3 covers 17 residues. CDR1 and CDR2 (germline): GTSNPN, SVGIG (reference sequence). The ends lost 8 bases at V and 3 bases at J; junction bases unmatched: 17. The CDR3 region has the DNA TGTGCCCGGGACCCTTCCAGGACAGGGGGCACGGACACTGAAGCTTTCTTT. As protein: CARDPSRTGGTDTEAFF.

V gene TRBV6-6 combines with J gene TRBJ2-7; D gene ambiguous. The CDR3 spans 12 residues. Trimming removed 5 bases from V and 6 bases from J, with 11 bases in between. Germline V gene lookup returns CDR1 MNHNY and CDR2 SVGAGI (reference sequence). This chain's CDR3 is CASSTTEVEQYF. The CDR3 nucleotides are TGTGCCAGCAGTACAACAGAGGTCGAGCAGTACTTC.